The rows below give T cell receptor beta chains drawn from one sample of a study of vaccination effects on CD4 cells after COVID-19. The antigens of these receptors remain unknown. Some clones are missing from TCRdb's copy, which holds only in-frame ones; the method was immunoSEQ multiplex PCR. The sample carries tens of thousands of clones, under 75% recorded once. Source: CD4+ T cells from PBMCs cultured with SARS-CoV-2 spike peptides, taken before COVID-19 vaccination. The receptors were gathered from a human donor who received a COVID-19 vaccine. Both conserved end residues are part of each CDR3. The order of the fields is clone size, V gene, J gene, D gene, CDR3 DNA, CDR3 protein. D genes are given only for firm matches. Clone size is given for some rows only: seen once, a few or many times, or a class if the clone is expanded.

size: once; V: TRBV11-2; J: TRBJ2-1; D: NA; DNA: TGTGCCAGCAGCTTAATGGGGGGCACAACCTGGCGGTTCTTC; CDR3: CASSLMGGTTWRFF
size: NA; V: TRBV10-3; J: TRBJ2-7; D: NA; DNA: TGTGCCATCAGTGACGTGGGCAGCAGATCCTACGAGCAGTACTTC; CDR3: CAISDVGSRSYEQYF
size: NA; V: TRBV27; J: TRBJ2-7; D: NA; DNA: TGTGCCAGCAGTTTAGGACGGCCCGTCTCCAAGCAGTACTTC; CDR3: CASSLGRPVSKQYF
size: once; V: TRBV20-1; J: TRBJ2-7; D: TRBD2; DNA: TGCAGTGCAAGTCCGGGACTAGCGGGAGTCATCCACGAGCAGTACTTC; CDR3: CSASPGLAGVIHEQYF
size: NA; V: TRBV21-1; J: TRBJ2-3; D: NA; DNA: TGTGCCAGCAAGACTAGCGGCCTCACAGATACGCAGTATTTT; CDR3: CASKTSGLTDTQYF
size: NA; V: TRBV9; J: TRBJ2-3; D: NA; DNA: TGTGCCAGCAGCGTACTCCCTGACACAGATACGCAGTATTTT; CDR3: CASSVLPDTDTQYF
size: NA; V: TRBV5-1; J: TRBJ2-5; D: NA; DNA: TGCGCCAGCAGCGTGGCAGGGGCGGGGAGGGAGACCCAGTACTTC; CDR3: CASSVAGAGRETQYF
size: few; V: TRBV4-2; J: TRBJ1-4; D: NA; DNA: TGTGCCAGCAGCCAAGAATCGAGTCGAAAACTGTTTTTT; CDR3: CASSQESSRKLFF
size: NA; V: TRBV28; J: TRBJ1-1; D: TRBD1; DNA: TGTGCCAGCAGCACCTACAGGGGGCCGAACACTGAAGCTTTCTTT; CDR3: CASSTYRGPNTEAFF
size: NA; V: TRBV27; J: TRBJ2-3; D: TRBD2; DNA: TGTGCCAGCAGTTTATCGACTAGCGGGGGGGCGACAGATACGCAGTATTTT; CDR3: CASSLSTSGGATDTQYF
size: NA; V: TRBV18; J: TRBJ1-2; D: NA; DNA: TGTGCCAGCTCACCTAAGGACCTTTACTGGGGCTACACCTTC; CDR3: CASSPKDLYWGYTF
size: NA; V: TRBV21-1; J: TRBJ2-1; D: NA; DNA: TGTGCCAGCAGCAAAGGAATATATAGGGGGGGTGAGCAGTTCTTC; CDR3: CASSKGIYRGGEQFF
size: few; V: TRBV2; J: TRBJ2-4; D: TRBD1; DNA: TGTGCCAGCATGGAAGACAGGGGGCTTGGAAACATTCAGTACTTC; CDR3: CASMEDRGLGNIQYF
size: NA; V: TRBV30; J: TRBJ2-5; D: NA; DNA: TGTGCCTGGAGTGCTCCGGACAAGAGGGAAGCGACCCAGTACTTC; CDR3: CAWSAPDKREATQYF
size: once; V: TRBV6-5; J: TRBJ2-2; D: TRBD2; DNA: TGTGCCAGCAGGCCCACTAGCGAAGTGTCCGGGGAGCTGTTTTTT; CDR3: CASRPTSEVSGELFF
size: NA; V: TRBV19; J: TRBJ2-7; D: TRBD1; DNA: TGTGCCAGTAGTATCCGCGGACAGGCGACCCTGAACGAGCAGTACTTC; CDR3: CASSIRGQATLNEQYF
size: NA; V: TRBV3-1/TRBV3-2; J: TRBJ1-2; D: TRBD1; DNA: TGTGCCAGCAGTCACAGGGGGTGGAAGTCGGATGGCTACACCTTC; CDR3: CASSHRGWKSDGYTF
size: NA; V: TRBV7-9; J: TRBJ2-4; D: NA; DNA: TGTGCCAGCAGCCCCCGAGGTGCCATTGACATTCAGTACTTC; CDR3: CASSPRGAIDIQYF
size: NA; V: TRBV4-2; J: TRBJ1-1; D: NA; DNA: TGTGCCAGCAGCCAAGGGGGCCAGGGCACTGAAGCTTTCTTT; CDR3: CASSQGGQGTEAFF
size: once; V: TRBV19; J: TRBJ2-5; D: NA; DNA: TGTGCCAGTAGTAGCCAAGAGACCCAGTACTTC; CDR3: CASSSQETQYF
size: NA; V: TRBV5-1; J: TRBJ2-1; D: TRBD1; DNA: TGCGCCAGTGGGACAGGGGGCAATCGGGAGCAGTTCTTC; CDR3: CASGTGGNREQFF
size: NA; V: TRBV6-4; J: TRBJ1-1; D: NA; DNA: TGTGCCAGCAGACAACAGGTTAACACTGAAGCTTTCTTT; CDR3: CASRQQVNTEAFF
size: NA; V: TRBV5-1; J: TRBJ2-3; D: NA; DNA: TGCGCCAGCAGCTGGACTAACACAGATACGCAGTATTTT; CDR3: CASSWTNTDTQYF
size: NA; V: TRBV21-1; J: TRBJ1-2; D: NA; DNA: TGTGCCAGAGCCCCAATGGGCCCCAACTATGGCTACACCTTC; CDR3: CARAPMGPNYGYTF
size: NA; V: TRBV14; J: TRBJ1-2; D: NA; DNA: TGTGCCAGCAGCCAAGCAGGGGCGGCGGGCTATGGCTACACCTTC; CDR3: CASSQAGAAGYGYTF
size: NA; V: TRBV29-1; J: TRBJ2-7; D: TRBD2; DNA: TGCAGCGTTGAAGGGGAGGGTCTATCCGAGCAGTACTTC; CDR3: CSVEGEGLSEQYF
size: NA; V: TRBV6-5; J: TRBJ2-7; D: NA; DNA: TGTGCCAGCAGTCGGGACTCCCATTCCTACGAGCAGTACTTC; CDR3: CASSRDSHSYEQYF
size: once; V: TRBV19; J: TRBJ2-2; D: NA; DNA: TGTGCCAGTACGCTGTCCGGGATTAACGGGGAGCTGTTTTTT; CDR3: CASTLSGINGELFF
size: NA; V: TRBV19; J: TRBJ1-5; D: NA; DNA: TGTGCCAGTAGTCCTACAGGGTATAGCAATCAGCCCCAGCATTTT; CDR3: CASSPTGYSNQPQHF
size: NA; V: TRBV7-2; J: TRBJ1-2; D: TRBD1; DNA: TGTGCCAGCAGCTTAAACCAGGGGGCGTCCGGGGGCTACACCTTC; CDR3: CASSLNQGASGGYTF
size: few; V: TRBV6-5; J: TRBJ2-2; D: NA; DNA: TGTGCCAGTACGGGGTTACGGAACACCGGGGAGCTGTTTTTT; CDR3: CASTGLRNTGELFF
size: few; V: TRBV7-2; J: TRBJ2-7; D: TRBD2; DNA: TGTGCCAGCAGCTTAGACGGGGGGGTCTCCTACGAGCAGTACTTC; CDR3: CASSLDGGVSYEQYF
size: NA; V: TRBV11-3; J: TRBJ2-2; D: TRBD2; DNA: TGTGCCAGCAGCTTAGCCGGGGGGAGAGAGACCGGGGAGCTGTTTTTT; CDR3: CASSLAGGRETGELFF
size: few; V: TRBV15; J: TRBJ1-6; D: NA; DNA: TGTGCCACCAGCAGAGGCGGGACAAATTCACCCCTCCACTTT; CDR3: CATSRGGTNSPLHF
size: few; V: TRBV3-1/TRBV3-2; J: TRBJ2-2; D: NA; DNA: TGTGCCAGCAACCCAGGCACCGGGGAGCTGTTTTTT; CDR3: CASNPGTGELFF
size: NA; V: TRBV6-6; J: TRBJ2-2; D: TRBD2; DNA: TGTGCCAGCAGCTCCCTATTCCCCGGGACTAGCGGGAGGGCCGGGGAGCTGTTTTTT; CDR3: CASSSLFPGTSGRAGELFF
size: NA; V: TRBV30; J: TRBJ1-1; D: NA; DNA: TGTGCCTGGAGTGTACGGGAGAACACTGAAGCTTTCTTT; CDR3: CAWSVRENTEAFF
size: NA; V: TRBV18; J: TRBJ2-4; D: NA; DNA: TGTGCCAGCTCACCTAGGGACATTTTAGCCAAAAACATTCAGTACTTC; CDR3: CASSPRDILAKNIQYF
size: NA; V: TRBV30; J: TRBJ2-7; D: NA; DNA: TGTGCCTGGAGTGGGACCGGGGAGCAGTACTTC; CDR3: CAWSGTGEQYF
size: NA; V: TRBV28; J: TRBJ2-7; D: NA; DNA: TGTGCCAGCACCCTTAGCGGACCCTTCTACGAGCAGTACTTC; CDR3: CASTLSGPFYEQYF